The present TCR beta chain was sequenced within a study of blood T cell repertoires in COVID-19. Study information: Researchers got acute and convalescent COVID-19 samples from the United States, Italy and Spain.

Per the original data handling: Estimated nucleated cell counts came from reference gene primer amplification. Produced via immunoSEQ multiplex PCR; TCRdb's table is partial and in-frame only. V and J calls and clone size are as listed in that table; D and trimming were resolved from the DNA. The table records under 150,000 clones, 88% of them present only once. CDR1 is MRHNA and CDR2 is SNTAGT in the germline V gene. This CDR3 is built from 15 residues. V was cut by 5 bases and J by 2 bases, with 14 bases left in between. The TCR was taken from a man aged 70-80 years with active COVID-19. J is TRBJ2-3 and V is TRBV6-4; perhaps TRBD1 as D (7 bases). Specimen: peripheral blood. In nucleotides, the CDR3 is TGTGCCAGCAGTCTACAGGGGCGGGACACAGATACGCAGTATTTT. Translated: CASSLQGRDTDTQYF.